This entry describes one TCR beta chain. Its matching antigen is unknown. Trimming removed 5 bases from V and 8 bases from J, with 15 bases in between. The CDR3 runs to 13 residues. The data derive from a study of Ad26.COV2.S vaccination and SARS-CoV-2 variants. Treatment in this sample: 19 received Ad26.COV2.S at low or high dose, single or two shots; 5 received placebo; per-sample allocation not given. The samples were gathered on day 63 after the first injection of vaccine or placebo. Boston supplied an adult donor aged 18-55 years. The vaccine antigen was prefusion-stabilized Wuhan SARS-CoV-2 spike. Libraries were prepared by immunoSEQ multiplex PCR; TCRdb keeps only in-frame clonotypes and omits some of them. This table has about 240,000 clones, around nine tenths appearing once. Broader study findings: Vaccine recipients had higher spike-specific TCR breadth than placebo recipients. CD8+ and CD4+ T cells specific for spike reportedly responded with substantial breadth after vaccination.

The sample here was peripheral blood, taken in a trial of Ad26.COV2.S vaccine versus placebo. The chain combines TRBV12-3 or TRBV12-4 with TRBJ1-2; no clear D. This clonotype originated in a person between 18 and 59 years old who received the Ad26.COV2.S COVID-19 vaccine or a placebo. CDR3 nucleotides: TGTGCCAGCAGTCCTGGCAGTGGAAGAGGCTACACCTTC. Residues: CASSPGSGRGYTF.